The rows below give T cell receptor beta chains drawn from one sample of a study of shared clonotypes between healthy human individuals. Only in-frame clones appear in the TCRdb table, and some are missing; sequencing was by immunoSEQ multiplex PCR. The sample has a few million clones; 93% are singletons. Sequencing input: naive CD8+ T cells from PBMCs. The receptors derive from a man between 18 and 29 years old in good health. Some clones in this sample may be carry-over from other donors' samples. Both conserved end residues are part of each CDR3. The order of the fields is D gene, V gene, J gene, clone size, CDR3 protein, CDR3 DNA. A D gene is named only where the DNA matches it firmly. The size field is filled for only some rows; it gives once, few, many or a size class.

d_gene: .; v_gene: TRBV13; j_gene: TRBJ2-2; abundance: .; CDR3aa: CASSLGSTGELFF; CDR3nt: TGTGCCAGCAGCTTAGGGAGCACCGGGGAGCTGTTTTTT
d_gene: TRBD2; v_gene: TRBV18; j_gene: TRBJ2-7; abundance: once; CDR3aa: CASSQTLAGRSYEQYF; CDR3nt: TGTGCCAGCTCACAAACACTAGCGGGAAGAAGTTACGAGCAGTACTTC
d_gene: .; v_gene: TRBV27; j_gene: TRBJ2-4; abundance: .; CDR3aa: CASSFSGGKNIQYF; CDR3nt: TGTGCCAGCAGTTTTTCTGGAGGCAAAAACATTCAGTACTTC
d_gene: TRBD1; v_gene: TRBV27; j_gene: TRBJ2-7; abundance: .; CDR3aa: CASSSGTGRYEQYF; CDR3nt: TGTGCCAGCAGTTCCGGGACAGGGAGGTACGAGCAGTACTTC
d_gene: .; v_gene: TRBV29-1; j_gene: TRBJ1-1; abundance: .; CDR3aa: CSVEHPAEAFF; CDR3nt: TGCAGCGTTGAACATCCGGCTGAAGCTTTCTTT
d_gene: TRBD2; v_gene: TRBV6-5; j_gene: TRBJ2-1; abundance: .; CDR3aa: CASSYRSSGSNEQFF; CDR3nt: TGTGCCAGCAGTTACCGGTCTAGCGGGAGCAATGAGCAGTTCTTC
d_gene: .; v_gene: TRBV30; j_gene: TRBJ1-2; abundance: .; CDR3aa: CAWSWAGNNYGYTF; CDR3nt: TGTGCCTGGAGCTGGGCAGGGAATAACTATGGCTACACCTTC
d_gene: .; v_gene: TRBV9; j_gene: TRBJ2-7; abundance: .; CDR3aa: CASTPGEPYEQYF; CDR3nt: TGTGCCAGCACCCCAGGGGAGCCCTACGAGCAGTACTTC
d_gene: .; v_gene: TRBV14; j_gene: TRBJ1-1; abundance: .; CDR3aa: CASSLSRGTEAFF; CDR3nt: TGTGCCAGCAGCCTCTCGAGGGGGACTGAAGCTTTCTTT
d_gene: .; v_gene: TRBV9; j_gene: TRBJ2-7; abundance: .; CDR3aa: CASSVDSGSEQYF; CDR3nt: TGTGCCAGCAGCGTAGATTCAGGTTCCGAGCAGTACTTC
d_gene: .; v_gene: TRBV6-1; j_gene: TRBJ2-7; abundance: .; CDR3aa: CASSDLTQPYEQYF; CDR3nt: TGTGCCAGCAGTGACCTGACGCAACCCTACGAGCAGTACTTC
d_gene: TRBD2; v_gene: TRBV7-9; j_gene: TRBJ2-2; abundance: .; CDR3aa: CAIIAGTNTGELFF; CDR3nt: TGTGCCATCATAGCGGGTACGAACACCGGGGAGCTGTTTTTT
d_gene: TRBD1; v_gene: TRBV7-9; j_gene: TRBJ1-1; abundance: .; CDR3aa: CASIPRRGQGVDEAFF; CDR3nt: TGTGCCAGCATCCCAAGGAGGGGACAGGGGGTCGATGAAGCTTTCTTT
d_gene: .; v_gene: TRBV4-3; j_gene: TRBJ2-6; abundance: .; CDR3aa: CASSHSGVTGANVLTF; CDR3nt: TGCGCCAGCAGCCACTCAGGGGTTACTGGGGCCAACGTCCTGACTTTC
d_gene: TRBD1; v_gene: TRBV6-4; j_gene: TRBJ2-3; abundance: .; CDR3aa: CASSESWTGGGHTQYF; CDR3nt: TGTGCCAGCAGTGAATCTTGGACAGGGGGCGGGCATACGCAGTATTTT
d_gene: .; v_gene: TRBV19; j_gene: TRBJ1-1; abundance: .; CDR3aa: CASRHLGEGTEAFF; CDR3nt: TGTGCCAGCCGACACTTAGGGGAGGGTACTGAAGCTTTCTTT
d_gene: .; v_gene: TRBV27; j_gene: TRBJ1-4; abundance: .; CDR3aa: CASSPTQGRNREKLFF; CDR3nt: TGTGCCAGCAGTCCCACCCAGGGCCGGAATCGTGAAAAACTGTTTTTT
d_gene: .; v_gene: TRBV30; j_gene: TRBJ2-3; abundance: .; CDR3aa: CAWSVGVGTDTQYF; CDR3nt: TGTGCCTGGAGTGTGGGTGTCGGCACAGATACGCAGTATTTT
d_gene: TRBD2; v_gene: TRBV5-6; j_gene: TRBJ2-1; abundance: .; CDR3aa: CASSLPPTSLSYNEQFF; CDR3nt: TGTGCCAGCAGCCTGCCACCGACTAGCTTATCCTACAATGAGCAGTTCTTC
d_gene: TRBD1; v_gene: TRBV10-3; j_gene: TRBJ1-1; abundance: .; CDR3aa: CAIRQGLNTEAFF; CDR3nt: TGTGCCATAAGACAGGGGCTGAACACTGAAGCTTTCTTT
d_gene: .; v_gene: TRBV9; j_gene: TRBJ2-1; abundance: .; CDR3aa: CASGTVAYNEQFF; CDR3nt: TGTGCCAGCGGAACAGTCGCCTACAATGAGCAGTTCTTC
d_gene: TRBD2; v_gene: TRBV4-3; j_gene: TRBJ2-1; abundance: .; CDR3aa: CASSQEVAGGGNEQFF; CDR3nt: TGCGCCAGCAGCCAAGAGGTAGCGGGAGGTGGCAATGAGCAGTTCTTC
d_gene: TRBD2; v_gene: TRBV7-8; j_gene: TRBJ2-3; abundance: .; CDR3aa: CASSLSSGRLVADTQYF; CDR3nt: TGTGCCAGCAGCCTAAGTAGCGGGAGATTGGTGGCAGATACGCAGTATTTT
d_gene: TRBD2; v_gene: TRBV4-2; j_gene: TRBJ2-1; abundance: .; CDR3aa: CASSQDGLGADNEQFF; CDR3nt: TGTGCCAGCAGCCAAGACGGACTAGGGGCCGACAATGAGCAGTTCTTC
d_gene: .; v_gene: TRBV2; j_gene: TRBJ1-1; abundance: .; CDR3aa: CASMDTYRAEAFF; CDR3nt: TGTGCCAGCATGGACACCTACAGGGCTGAAGCTTTCTTT
d_gene: TRBD2; v_gene: TRBV9; j_gene: TRBJ2-3; abundance: .; CDR3aa: CASSPPGGREADTQYF; CDR3nt: TGTGCCAGCAGCCCCCCGGGTGGGCGGGAGGCAGATACGCAGTATTTT
d_gene: .; v_gene: TRBV4-3; j_gene: TRBJ2-7; abundance: .; CDR3aa: CASSQALMYEQYF; CDR3nt: TGCGCCAGCAGCCAAGCCCTCATGTACGAGCAGTACTTC
d_gene: .; v_gene: TRBV7-2; j_gene: TRBJ1-3; abundance: .; CDR3aa: CASSSRTVSGNTIYF; CDR3nt: TGTGCCAGCAGCTCCCGGACGGTCTCTGGAAACACCATATATTTT
d_gene: .; v_gene: TRBV28; j_gene: TRBJ1-1; abundance: .; CDR3aa: CASSSGNGGWGNTEAFF; CDR3nt: TGTGCCAGCAGTTCGGGGAATGGAGGTTGGGGAAACACTGAAGCTTTCTTT
d_gene: TRBD2; v_gene: TRBV29-1; j_gene: TRBJ2-1; abundance: .; CDR3aa: CSVEGGLAGGNNEQFF; CDR3nt: TGCAGCGTTGAAGGGGGACTAGCGGGAGGAAACAATGAGCAGTTCTTC
d_gene: .; v_gene: TRBV29-1; j_gene: TRBJ1-2; abundance: .; CDR3aa: CSVESGGSTTNYGYTF; CDR3nt: TGCAGCGTTGAATCGGGGGGCTCTACTACTAACTATGGCTACACCTTC
d_gene: TRBD1; v_gene: TRBV13; j_gene: TRBJ2-1; abundance: .; CDR3aa: CASRPGTGFSEQFF; CDR3nt: TGTGCCAGCAGGCCCGGGACAGGGTTCAGTGAGCAGTTCTTC
d_gene: TRBD1; v_gene: TRBV27; j_gene: TRBJ2-1; abundance: .; CDR3aa: CASSFWDRGYNEQFF; CDR3nt: TGTGCCAGCAGTTTTTGGGACAGGGGTTACAATGAGCAGTTCTTC
d_gene: TRBD1; v_gene: TRBV9; j_gene: TRBJ1-4; abundance: .; CDR3aa: CASSVGYGTGSEKLFF; CDR3nt: TGTGCCAGCAGCGTAGGTTATGGGACAGGGAGCGAAAAACTGTTTTTT
d_gene: .; v_gene: TRBV27; j_gene: TRBJ2-7; abundance: .; CDR3aa: CASSFGPGYEQYF; CDR3nt: TGTGCCAGCAGTTTCGGGCCCGGCTACGAGCAGTACTTC
d_gene: .; v_gene: TRBV4-2; j_gene: TRBJ1-1; abundance: few; CDR3aa: CASSQDRAFF; CDR3nt: TGTGCCAGCAGCCAAGACCGAGCTTTCTTT
d_gene: .; v_gene: TRBV29-1; j_gene: TRBJ2-7; abundance: .; CDR3aa: CSFMGPKSYYEQYF; CDR3nt: TGCAGCTTCATGGGACCCAAAAGTTACTACGAGCAGTACTTC
d_gene: TRBD1; v_gene: TRBV7-9; j_gene: TRBJ1-5; abundance: few; CDR3aa: CASDRGNQPQHF; CDR3nt: TGTGCCAGCGACAGGGGCAATCAGCCCCAGCATTTT
d_gene: .; v_gene: TRBV7-9; j_gene: TRBJ1-1; abundance: once; CDR3aa: CASSADYRSLAFF; CDR3nt: TGTGCCAGCAGCGCGGATTATCGGTCTTTGGCTTTCTTT
d_gene: .; v_gene: TRBV7-7; j_gene: TRBJ2-1; abundance: .; CDR3aa: CASSREAGSFYNEQFF; CDR3nt: TGTGCCAGCAGCAGGGAGGCGGGATCTTTTTACAATGAGCAGTTCTTC
d_gene: TRBD1; v_gene: TRBV6-1; j_gene: TRBJ1-1; abundance: few; CDR3aa: CASSADRDRGLNTEAFF; CDR3nt: TGTGCCAGCAGTGCAGACCGGGACAGGGGATTGAACACTGAAGCTTTCTTT
d_gene: TRBD2; v_gene: TRBV10-3; j_gene: TRBJ2-1; abundance: .; CDR3aa: CAISSQTGLAVGAYNEQFF; CDR3nt: TGTGCCATCAGTTCACAAACGGGACTAGCGGTCGGGGCCTACAATGAGCAGTTCTTC
d_gene: .; v_gene: TRBV9; j_gene: TRBJ1-1; abundance: .; CDR3aa: CASSPRAGPEAFF; CDR3nt: TGTGCCAGCAGCCCGAGGGCCGGCCCTGAAGCTTTCTTT
d_gene: TRBD2; v_gene: TRBV9; j_gene: TRBJ2-2; abundance: .; CDR3aa: CASSVVGLAQVGELFF; CDR3nt: TGTGCCAGCAGCGTAGTGGGACTAGCGCAGGTCGGGGAGCTGTTTTTT